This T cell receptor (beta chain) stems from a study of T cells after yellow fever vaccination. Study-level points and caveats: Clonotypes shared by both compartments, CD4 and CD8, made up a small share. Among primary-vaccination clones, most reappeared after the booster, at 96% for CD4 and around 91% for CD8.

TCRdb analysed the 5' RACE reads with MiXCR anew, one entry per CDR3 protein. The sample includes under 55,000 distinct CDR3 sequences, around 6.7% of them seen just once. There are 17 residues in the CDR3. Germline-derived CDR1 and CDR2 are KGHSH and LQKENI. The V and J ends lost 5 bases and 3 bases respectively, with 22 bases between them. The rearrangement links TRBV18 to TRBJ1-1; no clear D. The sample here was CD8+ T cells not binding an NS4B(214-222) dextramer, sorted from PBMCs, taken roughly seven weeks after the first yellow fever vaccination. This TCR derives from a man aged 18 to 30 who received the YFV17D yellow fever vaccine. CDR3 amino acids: CASSDNSLADHDTEAFF. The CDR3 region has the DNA TGTGCCAGCTCAGATAATTCATTGGCAGACCACGACACTGAAGCTTTCTTT.